Listed below are T cell receptor beta chains from one sample, sequenced in a study of brain T cells in children with intractable seizures. This table comes from immunoSEQ multiplex PCR, and its TCRdb copy is limited to in-frame clones, with some not included. The sample carries just under 65,000 clones, 95% to 96% recorded once. Source: peripheral blood, taken at surgery. The receptors come from a boy younger than two with focal cortical dysplasia and intractable seizures. The CDR3 runs from the conserved cysteine through the conserved F or W. D genes are given only for firm matches. Size is omitted from some rows. Given values are once, few, many or a class for expanded clones.

d_gene,abundance,j_gene,v_gene,CDR3aa,CDR3nt
NA,NA,TRBJ1-2,TRBV5-1,CASSIDREGYTF,TGCGCCAGCAGCATAGACCGTGAGGGCTACACCTTC
NA,NA,TRBJ1-4,TRBV2,CASTTLEGVEEKLFF,TGTGCCAGCACTACATTGGAAGGGGTGGAGGAAAAACTGTTTTTT
NA,NA,TRBJ1-4,TRBV25-1,CASSEAGREKLFF,TGTGCCAGCAGTGAAGCAGGAAGGGAAAAACTGTTTTTT
TRBD2,NA,TRBJ2-1,TRBV28,CASSLSLGLAGADEQFF,TGTGCCAGCAGTTTGTCATTGGGACTAGCGGGAGCCGATGAGCAGTTCTTC
TRBD2,NA,TRBJ2-1,TRBV10-3,CAISEWASGSWGEQFF,TGTGCCATCAGTGAATGGGCTAGCGGGAGCTGGGGTGAGCAGTTCTTC
NA,NA,TRBJ2-7,TRBV18,CASSPQAGGKNEQYF,TGTGCCAGCTCACCACAGGCAGGGGGGAAGAACGAGCAGTACTTC
NA,NA,TRBJ1-2,TRBV27,CASSLVGRSNYGYTF,TGTGCCAGCAGTTTGGTTGGACGGAGTAACTATGGCTACACCTTC
TRBD1,NA,TRBJ2-7,TRBV7-8,CASSTLTGGYEQYF,TGTGCCAGCAGCACGCTGACAGGGGGGTACGAGCAGTACTTC
TRBD1,NA,TRBJ2-7,TRBV15,CATSGENRGYEQYF,TGTGCCACCAGCGGGGAGAACAGGGGCTACGAGCAGTACTTC
TRBD1,once,TRBJ2-7,TRBV14,CASSPTGAYEQYF,TGTGCCAGCAGCCCGACAGGGGCCTACGAGCAGTACTTC
TRBD1,NA,TRBJ2-2,TRBV9,CASSVEPPGTGVTGELFF,TGTGCCAGCAGCGTAGAGCCCCCCGGGACAGGGGTCACCGGGGAGCTGTTTTTT
NA,NA,TRBJ1-1,TRBV7-3,CANSLQGRNTEAFF,TGTGCCAACAGCCTGCAGGGAAGGAACACTGAAGCTTTCTTT
TRBD1,NA,TRBJ1-5,TRBV15,CATSRDSKRGHNQPQHF,TGTGCCACCAGCAGAGATTCAAAGAGGGGGCACAATCAGCCCCAGCATTTT
NA,NA,TRBJ2-2,TRBV20-1,CSASPPAAGPIGGGELFF,TGCAGTGCTAGTCCCCCTGCGGCGGGACCCATAGGGGGCGGGGAGCTGTTTTTT
TRBD1,NA,TRBJ2-7,TRBV5-1,CASSLEGADEQYF,TGCGCCAGCAGCTTGGAGGGGGCCGACGAGCAGTACTTC
NA,NA,TRBJ2-2,TRBV28,CASRLLAPGTGELFF,TGTGCCAGCAGACTCCTTGCCCCAGGGACCGGGGAGCTGTTTTTT
TRBD2,NA,TRBJ2-1,TRBV28,CASSSEASGRLFF,TGTGCCAGCAGTTCCGAGGCTAGCGGGAGGTTGTTCTTC
TRBD2,NA,TRBJ2-5,TRBV6-5,CASSWGLAGETQYF,TGTGCCAGCAGTTGGGGACTAGCGGGGGAGACCCAGTACTTC
NA,NA,TRBJ2-5,TRBV24-1,CATSDPDGTQYF,TGTGCCACCAGTGACCCAGACGGGACCCAGTACTTC
TRBD2,NA,TRBJ2-3,TRBV9,CASSVGPGGMTDTQYF,TGTGCCAGCAGCGTAGGCCCGGGGGGGATGACAGATACGCAGTATTTT
NA,NA,TRBJ1-6,TRBV21-1,CASSKIKRVVGKGWASYNSPLHF,TGTGCCAGCAGCAAGATTAAAAGGGTAGTGGGAAAGGGGTGGGCCTCCTATAATTCACCCCTCCACTTT
TRBD1,NA,TRBJ2-5,TRBV5-1,CASSLNPGQGSQETQYF,TGCGCCAGCAGCTTGAATCCGGGACAGGGGTCCCAAGAGACCCAGTACTTC
NA,once,TRBJ2-2,TRBV7-3,CASSLGLGYGELFF,TGTGCCAGCAGCTTAGGTTTGGGATACGGGGAGCTGTTTTTT
NA,NA,TRBJ1-5,TRBV7-2,CASSPSGLNQPQHF,TGTGCCAGCAGCCCCTCGGGACTCAATCAGCCCCAGCATTTT